This TCR beta chain appears in the sequencing data of a study of post-analysis software for immune sequencing data. Background on the study: Patients had relapsing-remitting, secondary progressive or progressive-relapsing multiple sclerosis; some lacked subtype.

In regard to this clonotype: The antigen is not known.

Study results and limitations: Versus controls, multiple sclerosis patients showed significantly lower diversity (normalized Chao1). When patients were compared with controls, a handful of TRBV segments were more frequent, TRBV5-6, TRBV5-1 and TRBV20-1 among them. F measure clustering grouped samples strongly by preparation batch.

The ends were cut back, 0 bases at V and 6 bases at J, with 7 bases in the middle. Germline V gene data show CDR1 as ENHRY and CDR2 as SYGVKD. CDR3 length: 13 residues. Unique-molecular-identifier-tagged TCR beta cDNA libraries were used. The source material, roughly 0.9 to 11 million T cells, gave rise to 400,000 to 600,000 cDNA molecules. One entry per CDR3 protein, called by TCRdb with MiXCR from the PCR reads. This sample has roughly 730,000 distinct CDR3 sequences, with roughly 27% found just once. This clonotype originated in a girl between 10 and 17 years old with multiple sclerosis. What was sequenced was blood. The chain couples TRBV10-3 to TRBJ2-3, with D hard to call. In DNA form, the CDR3 reads TGTGCCATCAGTGAGTCTGCTGGGGATACGCAGTATTTT. It codes for CAISESAGDTQYF.